These T cell receptor beta chains were read from a single sample in a study of blood T cell repertoires in COVID-19. Measured with immunoSEQ multiplex PCR; TCRdb has only the in-frame clones, and not every one. Altogether approximately 350,000 clones are present, 80% to 90% being singletons, with the ten largest covering about 6.9%. Material: peripheral blood. Every receptor here comes from a woman between 50 and 59 years old with COVID-19, enrolled during active disease. Each CDR3 is given with its conserved first and last residue. Each record gives: J gene, CDR3 length, clone size, D gene, V gene, CDR3 DNA, CDR3 protein. D genes are given only for firm matches. Size tells how often a clone was seen (once, few, many) or the class of an expanded clone, and some rows leave it out.

J: TRBJ2-2; length: 15; size: .; D: .; V: TRBV11-3; DNA: TGTGCCAGCAGCTTAGATTGGGAGTACACCGGGGAGCTGTTTTTT; CDR3: CASSLDWEYTGELFF
J: TRBJ2-1; length: 15; size: .; D: .; V: TRBV9; DNA: TGTGCCAGCAGCGTAGATTGGGCTCCCCAAGATGAGCAGTTCTTC; CDR3: CASSVDWAPQDEQFF
J: TRBJ2-7; length: 19; size: many; D: TRBD2; V: TRBV5-6; DNA: TGTGCCAGCAGCTTTCGAGGGGGACTAGCGGGAGCCACAACCTACGAGCAGTACTTC; CDR3: CASSFRGGLAGATTYEQYF
J: TRBJ1-3; length: 16; size: few; D: TRBD1; V: TRBV7-6; DNA: TGTGCCAGCAGCTTAGGCCAGGGGGCGGCTGGAAACACCATATATTTT; CDR3: CASSLGQGAAGNTIYF
J: TRBJ1-2; length: 14; size: .; D: .; V: TRBV10-2; DNA: TGCGCCAGCAGTGGCCAGGTTGACACTTATGGCTACACCTTC; CDR3: CASSGQVDTYGYTF
J: TRBJ2-3; length: 14; size: .; D: .; V: TRBV30; DNA: TGTGCCTGGAGTGTTTTGCGGATCACAGATACGCAGTATTTT; CDR3: CAWSVLRITDTQYF
J: TRBJ2-5; length: 12; size: .; D: .; V: TRBV27; DNA: TGTGCCAGCAGTTCCTATCAAGAGACCCAGTACTTC; CDR3: CASSSYQETQYF
J: TRBJ1-2; length: 16; size: .; D: .; V: TRBV11-3; DNA: TGTGCCAGCAGCTTATCTTATCGCGGAGCTAACTATGGCTACACCTTC; CDR3: CASSLSYRGANYGYTF
J: TRBJ1-3; length: 16; size: .; D: .; V: TRBV5-1; DNA: TGCGCCAGCAGCTTGGCACAGGTGTTCTCTGGAAACACCATATATTTT; CDR3: CASSLAQVFSGNTIYF
J: TRBJ2-1; length: 15; size: .; D: .; V: TRBV15; DNA: TGTGCCACCAGCAGAGATCCAGGACTTGCCAATGAGCAGTTCTTC; CDR3: CATSRDPGLANEQFF
J: TRBJ2-3; length: 16; size: .; D: .; V: TRBV20-1; DNA: TGCAGTGCTAGTGGGGACTGGCTGAGTGGCACAGATACGCAGTATTTT; CDR3: CSASGDWLSGTDTQYF
J: TRBJ1-1; length: 15; size: .; D: TRBD1; V: TRBV19; DNA: TGTGCCAGTAGTAACGACAGGGGGCCGAACACTGAAGCTTTCTTT; CDR3: CASSNDRGPNTEAFF
J: TRBJ2-2; length: 14; size: .; D: TRBD2; V: TRBV6-5; DNA: TGTGCCAGCAGGCGGGAGGGCTACACCGGGGAGCTGTTTTTT; CDR3: CASRREGYTGELFF
J: TRBJ1-5; length: 16; size: .; D: TRBD1; V: TRBV19; DNA: TGTGCCAGTAGTATGGAGGACAGGGGTTGTAGGGAGCCCCAGCATTTT; CDR3: CASSMEDRGCREPQHF
J: TRBJ2-7; length: 13; size: .; D: .; V: TRBV3-1/TRBV3-2; DNA: TGTGCCAGCAGCCAAGACGGAGGAAGCCCCAAGCACTTC; CDR3: CASSQDGGSPKHF
J: TRBJ2-5; length: 15; size: .; D: .; V: TRBV2; DNA: TGTGCCAGCAGGAAAACTAAAGCAGAATCAGAGACCCAGTACTTC; CDR3: CASRKTKAESETQYF
J: TRBJ1-2; length: 12; size: .; D: .; V: TRBV2; DNA: TGTGCCAGCATTAAACAGGCTCCGGGCTACACCTTC; CDR3: CASIKQAPGYTF
J: TRBJ2-1; length: 17; size: .; D: TRBD2; V: TRBV5-1; DNA: TGCGCCAGCAGCTTGTGGCCTAGCGGGGACTCCTACAATGAGCAGTTCTTC; CDR3: CASSLWPSGDSYNEQFF
J: TRBJ2-4; length: 16; size: .; D: .; V: TRBV5-6; DNA: TGTGCCAGCAGCTGGTGGACAGACCCTCCGACGAACATTCAGTACTTC; CDR3: CASSWWTDPPTNIQYF
J: TRBJ1-1; length: 13; size: once; D: .; V: TRBV5-4; DNA: TGTGCCAGCAGCTTGGACACGAACACTGAAGCTTTCTTT; CDR3: CASSLDTNTEAFF
J: TRBJ2-5; length: 14; size: .; D: TRBD2; V: TRBV5-1; DNA: TGCGCCAGCAGCTCACTAGCGGGAGTAGAGACCCAGTACTTC; CDR3: CASSSLAGVETQYF
J: TRBJ2-6; length: 13; size: once; D: .; V: TRBV30; DNA: TGTGCCCGTGAGGGCTCTGGGGCCAACGTCCTGACTTTC; CDR3: CAREGSGANVLTF
J: TRBJ2-7; length: 14; size: once; D: .; V: TRBV10-1; DNA: TGCGCCAGCAGTGACACAGGGAGCTCCTACGAGCAGTACTTC; CDR3: CASSDTGSSYEQYF
J: TRBJ2-3; length: 16; size: .; D: TRBD2; V: TRBV24-1; DNA: TGTGCCACCAGTGAGGGACTAGCGGGGTCCACAGATACGCAGTATTTT; CDR3: CATSEGLAGSTDTQYF
J: TRBJ2-1; length: 15; size: .; D: TRBD2; V: TRBV10-3; DNA: TGTGCCATCAGTGAGTCGACTAGCGGCTACAATGAGCAGTTCTTC; CDR3: CAISESTSGYNEQFF
J: TRBJ1-2; length: 16; size: .; D: .; V: TRBV6-2/TRBV6-3; DNA: TGTGCCAGCAGTGACACGGCGGAGGCCTTAACGGGAGGCTACACCTTC; CDR3: CASSDTAEALTGGYTF
J: TRBJ1-5; length: 16; size: .; D: TRBD1; V: TRBV6-4; DNA: TGTGCCAGCAGTGACTCCGGGACAGGGGGCGGACAGCCCCAGCATTTT; CDR3: CASSDSGTGGGQPQHF
J: TRBJ1-1; length: 15; size: .; D: TRBD1; V: TRBV5-1; DNA: TGCGCCAGCAGCCTAAGGGACAGGGGCGGCACTGAAGCTTTCTTT; CDR3: CASSLRDRGGTEAFF
J: TRBJ2-7; length: 13; size: .; D: .; V: TRBV7-2; DNA: TGTGCCAGCAGCTCCGGAGTTCTTAAGGAGCAGTACTTC; CDR3: CASSSGVLKEQYF
J: TRBJ1-1; length: 12; size: .; D: .; V: TRBV7-6; DNA: TGTGCCAGCAGACCGGTGGGGGGAGAAGCTTTCTTT; CDR3: CASRPVGGEAFF
J: TRBJ2-1; length: 13; size: .; D: .; V: TRBV3-1/TRBV3-2; DNA: TGTGCCAGCAGACACGGAGGTGTCAATGAGCAGTTCTTC; CDR3: CASRHGGVNEQFF
J: TRBJ2-1; length: 11; size: once; D: .; V: TRBV20-1; DNA: TGCAGTGCTGACACTTACAATGAGCAGTTCTTC; CDR3: CSADTYNEQFF
J: TRBJ2-5; length: 12; size: .; D: .; V: TRBV5-1; DNA: TGCGCCAGCAGAGTTAGCAGTGAGACCCAGTACTTC; CDR3: CASRVSSETQYF